These 27 T cell receptor beta chains originate from one sample sequenced in a study of shared clonotypes between healthy human individuals. TCRdb's table, derived via immunoSEQ multiplex PCR, lists solely in-frame clones and lacks some. Of approximately 2.3 million clones detected, roughly 93% appear once; the ten largest clones hold 0.3% to 0.4%. Sequencing used naive CD4+ T cells from PBMCs. Sample subset: CD45RA+ positively selected. Receptor source: a young man in good health. Some clones in this sample may be carry-over from other donors' samples.

The chain combines TRBV6-5 with TRBJ2-6; no clear D gene. The CDR3 sequence is 15 residues long. From germline, CDR1 is MNHEY and CDR2 SVGAGI. Trimming removed 4 bases from V and 2 bases from J, with 9 bases in between. The CDR3 here is CASSFRAAGANVLTF. The CDR3 DNA reads as TGTGCCAGCAGTTTTAGAGCCGCTGGGGCCAACGTCCTGACTTTC.

The chain is built from TRBV18 and TRBJ1-1; 8 bases map to TRBD1. Germline-derived CDR1 and CDR2 are KGHSH and LQKENI. V gave up 5 bases and J gave up 7 bases; unmatched junction bases: 6. CDR3 length equals 13 residues. The DNA for the CDR3 is TGTGCCAGCTCAAGACAGGGGCGGAGTGAAGCTTTCTTT. It yields the protein CASSRQGRSEAFF.

The chain links TRBV30 to TRBJ1-1; perhaps TRBD1 as D (5 bases). CDR1 GTSNPN and CDR2 SVGIG come from the germline V gene (reference sequence). This CDR3 comprises 13 residues. The V and J ends lost 4 bases and 3 bases respectively, with 12 bases between them. This CDR3 is CAWNGGWDTEAFF. DNA of the CDR3: TGTGCCTGGAACGGGGGTTGGGACACTGAAGCTTTCTTT.

The chain uses TRBV28 and TRBJ1-6; unclear D gene. Trimming took off 2 bases at V and 10 bases at J, with 6 bases between the two ends. The CDR3 length is 12 residues. Germline V gene sequence: CDR1 MDHEN, CDR2 SYDVKM. This chain's CDR3 is CASSLAKSPLHF. The CDR3 DNA reads TGTGCCAGCAGTTTAGCGAAATCACCCCTCCACTTT.

CDR3 amino acids: CASSLVGPYNQPQHF. The DNA of the CDR3 is TGTGCCAGCAGCTTAGTAGGCCCATACAATCAGCCCCAGCATTTT. This chain links TRBV7-8 with TRBJ1-5; D unclear. The CDR3 has 15 amino acids. Germline CDR1 reads SGHVS; CDR2 reads FQNEAQ. Trimming left V 1 base short and J 3 bases short, with 10 bases between.

The rearrangement uses TRBV9 and TRBJ1-1; D gene ambiguous. Germline CDR1 SGDLS, CDR2 YYNGEE. The V end lost 4 bases, the J end lost 11 bases, and 18 bases lay between the germline ends. The CDR3 is 13 residues long. CDR3 in amino acids: CASSSPQGLEAFF. CDR3 nucleotides: TGTGCCAGCAGCTCCCCCCAAGGCTTAGAGGCTTTCTTT.

The sample holds one count of this clone. The chain joins TRBV7-9 to TRBJ1-4; 8 nucleotides agree with TRBD1. V gave up 1 base and J gave up 7 bases; unmatched junction bases: 5. The germline V gene has CDR1 SEHNR and CDR2 FQNEAQ (reference sequence). There are 15 residues in the CDR3. CDR3 coding DNA: TGTGCCAGCAGCTTAGGCAGGGGGCAGGGTGAAAAACTGTTTTTT. As protein: CASSLGRGQGEKLFF.

A few counts support this clone. J is TRBJ2-2 and V is TRBV7-3; TRBD2 matches 9 bases. The CDR3 totals 16 residues. V dropped 2 bases and J dropped 5; count of bases not matched to a gene: 6. Germline CDR1 reads SGHTA; CDR2 reads FQGTGA. The CDR3 loop is CASSLYGGRGTGELFF. The CDR3 coding sequence is TGTGCCAGCAGCTTATACGGCGGGAGGGGAACCGGGGAGCTGTTTTTT.

The chain recombines TRBV29-1 with TRBJ2-7; TRBD2 agrees at 9 bases. Trimming removed 3 bases from V and 7 bases from J; junction bases left unmatched: 4. The CDR3 is made up of 12 amino acids. CDR1 is SQVTM, CDR2 ANQGSEA, per germline. CDR3 DNA: TGCAGCGTTGACGGGCTAGCGGGGGAGCAGTACTTC. It specifies CSVDGLAGEQYF.

On this clone itself: The identical CDR3 is also encoded by other nucleotide sequences in the sample. The rearrangement joins TRBV5-5 to TRBJ2-2; no reliable D call. The V gene's germline CDR1 is SGHKS and CDR2 YYEKEE (reference sequence). Trimming took 1 base from V and 5 from J, leaving 9 bases between them. The CDR3 is 14 residues long. The CDR3 loop reads CASSLIMNTGELFF. The CDR3, as DNA: TGTGCCAGCAGCTTGATCATGAATACCGGGGAGCTGTTTTTT.

The rearrangement uses TRBV7-9 and TRBJ2-7; maybe TRBD2 (6 bases). Germline V gives CDR1 SEHNR, CDR2 FQNEAQ (reference sequence). The CDR3 totals 16 residues. The ends were cut back, 4 bases at V and 1 base at J, with 17 bases in the middle. CDR3 DNA sequence: TGTGCCAGCAGCTCCATTAGCGGCTTAAGGTCCTACGAGCAGTACTTC. Its translation: CASSSISGLRSYEQYF.

This chain uses TRBV7-9 with TRBJ2-1, with unresolved D. Trimming removed 0 bases at V and 11 bases at J, with 5 bases between. The CDR3 length is 11 residues. From germline, CDR1 is SEHNR and CDR2 FQNEAQ (reference sequence). The CDR3 DNA sequence: TGTGCCAGCAGCTTAGCCGGTCAGCAGTTCTTC. Translation: CASSLAGQQFF.

This chain links TRBV2 with TRBJ1-5, with D possibly matching TRBD1 (6 bases). Germline CDR1 is SNHLY and CDR2 is FYNNEI. V shed 5 bases and J shed 0 bases, with 11 bases lying between them. The CDR3 contains 15 residues. CDR3 nucleotide sequence: TGTGCCAGCAGTTATGGACAGTATAGCAATCAGCCCCAGCATTTT. Its translation: CASSYGQYSNQPQHF.

About this clone: Other DNA sequences in the sample encode the same CDR3. This chain joins TRBV7-3 and TRBJ2-3; 7 positions match TRBD2. The CDR3 extends over 15 amino acids. The germline V gene has CDR1 SGHTA and CDR2 FQGTGA. V trimming: 0 bases; J trimming: 2 bases; junction bases outside the gene matches: 2. This CDR3 is CASSLTSGPTDTQYF. The CDR3, as DNA: TGTGCCAGCAGCTTAACTAGCGGGCCCACAGATACGCAGTATTTT.

This chain connects TRBV5-1 to TRBJ1-1, with TRBD1 as a possible D gene (6 bases). Deletions cut 3 bases from V and 5 bases from J, with 14 bases between. The CDR3 length is 14 residues. The germline CDR1 and CDR2 sequences are SGHRS and YFSETQ. The CDR3 sequence is CASSSSAQGTEAFF. The CDR3 DNA reads TGCGCCAGCAGCTCCAGCGCCCAGGGGACTGAAGCTTTCTTT.

This clone was seen once. As DNA, the CDR3 is TGTGCCAGCAGCGCCCTAGGGACTAGCAGCACAGATACGCAGTATTTT. Amino acids: CASSALGTSSTDTQYF. The genes are TRBV9 and TRBJ2-3; 9 positions agree with TRBD2. J lost 0 bases, V lost 3 bases, and 5 bases had no gene match. Germline V gene lookup returns CDR1 SGDLS and CDR2 YYNGEE. CDR3 length: 16 amino acids. The full variable domain, completed using reference TRBV9 and TRBJ2-3, is DSGVTQTPKHLITATGQRVTLRCSPRSGDLSVYWYQQSLDQGLQFLIQYYNGEERAKGNILERFSAQQFPDLHSELNLSSLELGDSALYFCASSALGTSSTDTQYFGPGTRLTVL.

The chain couples TRBV7-2 to TRBJ1-2; unclear D gene. The CDR3 runs 13 residues. Germline V lookup: CDR1 SGHTA, CDR2 FQGNSA. V was cut by 3 bases and J by 4 bases, with 9 bases left in between. For the CDR3, the DNA is TGTGCCAGCAGCTTTGACCGGGCCTATGGCTACACCTTC. It specifies CASSFDRAYGYTF.

The chain joins TRBV5-1 to TRBJ2-7; 7 bases map to TRBD2. CDR1 and CDR2 (germline): SGHRS, YFSETQ. The CDR3 covers 14 residues. J lost 4 bases, V lost 2 bases, and 6 bases had no gene match. The CDR3 DNA reads as TGCGCCAGCAGCTTCCGGGGAGGGGAATACGAGCAGTACTTC. Its protein product is CASSFRGGEYEQYF.

The rearrangement uses TRBV7-9 and TRBJ2-1; D is uncertain. Germline V gives CDR1 SEHNR, CDR2 FQNEAQ (reference sequence). V was pared by 2 bases and J by 9 bases, with 11 bases between. The CDR3 has 13 residues. Here the CDR3 reads CASSLFVLGEQFF. The CDR3 DNA reads TGTGCCAGCAGCTTATTCGTTTTGGGTGAGCAGTTCTTC.

The rearrangement uses TRBV7-8 and TRBJ1-1, with 9 positions matching TRBD1. Germline-derived CDR1 and CDR2 are SGHVS and FQNEAQ. The CDR3 extends over 14 amino acids. With 1 base clipped from V and 7 bases from J, the junction kept 4 bases outside the gene matches. DNA for the CDR3: TGTGCCAGCAGCTTAGGACAGGGGGATAGTGAAGCTTTCTTT. Translating it yields CASSLGQGDSEAFF.

The rearrangement links TRBV5-1 to TRBJ2-4, with unresolved D. V lost 3 bases, J lost 1 base, and 5 bases lay in between. CDR1 is SGHRS, CDR2 YFSETQ, per germline. This CDR3 has 13 amino acids. As DNA, the CDR3 is TGCGCCAGCAGCTCCCCCGCCAAAAACATTCAGTACTTC. It translates to CASSSPAKNIQYF.

V gene TRBV5-1 combines with J gene TRBJ1-3, with 7 bases that match TRBD1. V lost 2 bases to trimming and J lost 0 bases; unmatched junction nucleotides: 5. The CDR3 covers 16 residues. Germline-derived CDR1 and CDR2 are SGHRS and YFSETQ. The CDR3 spells CASSFSGTDSGNTIYF. As DNA, the CDR3 is TGCGCCAGCAGCTTCTCCGGGACAGACTCTGGAAACACCATATATTTT.

This clone was observed once. Other nucleotide sequences in the sample specify the same CDR3. This chain uses TRBV7-9 with TRBJ1-2; TRBD1 might be the D (5 bases). Looked up from germline, CDR1 is SEHNR and CDR2 is FQNEAQ (reference sequence). Trimming cost V 0 bases and J 1 base, with 6 bases left between them. The CDR3 contains 14 residues. The CDR3 nucleotides read TGTGCCAGCAGCTTAGCGACAGTTAACTATGGCTACACCTTC. Translation gives CASSLATVNYGYTF.

V gene TRBV18 combines with J gene TRBJ1-1, with 8 bases fitting TRBD1. The CDR3 length is 14 residues. Germline values: CDR1 KGHSH, CDR2 LQKENI. Trimming at V came to 4 bases and at J to 4 bases, leaving 5 bases not matched to a gene. CDR3 nucleotide sequence: TGTGCCAGCTCACGCACAGGGGGGAGCACTGAAGCTTTCTTT. Amino acid sequence: CASSRTGGSTEAFF.

The chain employs TRBV6-6 and TRBJ1-3, with D possibly TRBD1 on 6 matching bases. Trimming took 6 bases from V and 0 from J, leaving 12 bases between them. This CDR3 comprises 15 residues. Germline V gives CDR1 MNHNY, CDR2 SVGAGI (reference sequence). The CDR3 loop is CASRAGASSGNTIYF. The CDR3 DNA follows: TGTGCCAGCAGGGCAGGGGCCTCCTCTGGAAACACCATATATTTT.

This clone showed up just once. This chain uses TRBV7-3 with TRBJ1-1; D possibly corresponds to TRBD1 (6 bases). The germline CDR1 and CDR2 sequences are SGHTA and FQGTGA. V lost 2 bases, J lost 11 bases, and 15 bases lay in between. The CDR3 length is 13 residues. CDR3 DNA: TGTGCCAGCAGCTTAGACAGGTTGGGGCAGGCTTTCTTT. It yields the protein CASSLDRLGQAFF.

The genes are TRBV2 and TRBJ1-5, with D perhaps TRBD1 (5 bases). Trimming cost V 6 bases and J 11 bases, with 20 bases left between them. This CDR3 is built from 14 residues. CDR1 is SNHLY, CDR2 FYNNEI, per germline. The CDR3, as DNA: TGTGCCAGCAGACGGACACTTGGAAGCGGGGCCCAGCATTTT. Translating it yields CASRRTLGSGAQHF.